These 21 T cell receptor beta chains were all obtained from the same sample, sequenced in a study of T cells in Graves' hyperthyroidism and ophthalmopathy. Using RNA transcripts as the source, TCR beta CDR3 regions were amplified. First-round RT-PCR targeting the TCR CDR3 was performed with the HTBI primer set. TCRdb used MiXCR to reprocess the multiplex PCR reads, holding one entry per CDR3 protein. The table has about 290,000 distinct CDR3 sequences, approximately 15% seen once. Sequences were obtained from blood. The receptors come from a woman aged 40 to 50 with Graves' hyperthyroidism.

The J gene is TRBJ1-5, the V gene TRBV27; TRBD1 might be the D (6 bases). Trimming removed 5 bases from V and 7 bases from J, with 18 bases in between. The germline gives CDR1 MNHEY, CDR2 SMNVEV (reference sequence). The CDR3 spans 15 residues. CDR3 sequence reads: CASSRNRELEQPQHF. CDR3 nucleotide sequence: TGTGCCAGCAGTCGGAACAGGGAACTGGAGCAGCCCCAGCATTTT.

This chain's CDR3 is CASSLGVRNTEAFF. The CDR3 coding sequence is TGTGCCAGCAGCTTAGGTGTTCGGAACACTGAAGCTTTCTTT. This chain joins TRBV7-9 and TRBJ1-1; D is ambiguous. This CDR3 comprises 14 residues. V was trimmed by 1 base and J by 1 base, leaving 7 bases between them. The germline gives CDR1 SEHNR, CDR2 FQNEAQ (reference sequence).

This clonotype was counted many times. V gene TRBV12-3 or TRBV12-4 combines with J gene TRBJ2-7, with TRBD2 matching 11 bases. V shed 3 bases, J shed 6 bases, and the junction held 7 bases outside the gene matches. The CDR3 has 15 residues. The CDR3 DNA follows: TGTGCCAGCAGTTTCTCGGGGACTAGCGGTTCCGAGCAGTACTTC. This gives the protein CASSFSGTSGSEQYF.

The J gene is TRBJ2-5, the V gene TRBV5-6; D not resolved. Deletions cut 1 base from V and 2 bases from J, with 6 bases between. CDR1 and CDR2 from the germline V gene are SGHDT and YYEEEE. This CDR3 comprises 13 residues. CDR3 sequence (DNA): TGTGCCAGCAGCTTGCTCCAGCAAGAGACCCAGTACTTC. Protein product: CASSLLQQETQYF.

This clonotype was counted at least ten times. The chain uses TRBV2 and TRBJ2-7; TRBD1 agrees at 9 bases. Unmatched junction bases numbered 9, after V lost 4 bases and J lost 2 bases. This CDR3 contains 16 residues. From germline, CDR1 is SNHLY and CDR2 FYNNEI. CDR3 nucleotide sequence: TGTGCCAGCAGTGGCCTTCTACAGGGGGCACCCTACGAGCAGTACTTC. The encoded protein is CASSGLLQGAPYEQYF.

This clonotype was counted ten times or more. The chain employs TRBV12-3 or TRBV12-4 and TRBJ2-3; D might be TRBD2 (6 bases). V was pared by 3 bases and J by 2 bases, with 12 bases between. CDR3 length: 15 amino acids. CDR3 protein: CASSFGGTVTDTQYF. The CDR3 DNA sequence: TGTGCCAGCAGTTTCGGCGGGACGGTCACAGATACGCAGTATTTT.

The CDR3 loop reads CASSYRAGKTDTQYF. The CDR3 coding sequence is TGTGCCAGCAGTTACAGGGCAGGGAAGACAGATACGCAGTATTTT. The chain joins TRBV6-6 to TRBJ2-3, with a weak D call TRBD1 (5 bases). The CDR3 totals 15 residues. The V end lost 2 bases, the J end lost 3 bases, and 12 bases lay between the germline ends. The germline V gene encodes CDR1 MNHNY and CDR2 SVGAGI (reference sequence).

This clonotype was detected many times. The rearrangement links TRBV27 to TRBJ1-4; 7 bases map to TRBD1. The trim removed 4 bases at V and 1 base at J, leaving 12 bases unmatched. The germline V gene encodes CDR1 MNHEY and CDR2 SMNVEV (reference sequence). The CDR3 is 18 amino acids. The CDR3 coding sequence is TGTGCCAGCAGTTCGGTCGGGCACAGGGGAATAACTAATGAAAAACTGTTTTTT. Translating it yields CASSSVGHRGITNEKLFF.

This clonotype came up many times. The chain recombines TRBV30 with TRBJ2-7; perhaps TRBD2 as D (6 bases). Trimming took off 1 base at V and 6 bases at J, with 10 bases between the two ends. From germline, CDR1 is GTSNPN and CDR2 SVGIG (reference sequence). The CDR3 extends over 12 amino acids. CDR3 nucleotides: TGTGCCTGGAGTGGGCAGGGAGGCGAGCAGTACTTC. Protein sequence: CAWSGQGGEQYF.

This clonotype was recorded many times. The rearrangement links TRBV28 to TRBJ2-3; TRBD1 agrees at 7 bases. Losses at the gene ends were 4 bases for V and 3 bases for J; bases not matched to a gene: 13. CDR1 and CDR2 from the germline V gene are MDHEN and SYDVKM. The CDR3 contains 17 residues. CDR3 amino acids: CASSSPPDRAPTDTQYF. The CDR3 DNA sequence: TGTGCCAGCAGTTCCCCCCCCGACAGGGCCCCGACAGATACGCAGTATTTT.

This clonotype was seen at least ten times. The chain couples TRBV27 to TRBJ2-7, with TRBD1 matching 10 bases. The J segment lost 0 bases and the V segment lost 6 bases, leaving 8 bases of the junction unmatched. The CDR3 covers 16 residues. The germline CDR1 and CDR2 sequences are MNHEY and SMNVEV (reference sequence). The CDR3 region has the DNA TGTGCCAGCAGACAGGCCGGGACAGGGGACTCCTACGAGCAGTACTTC. Its translation is CASRQAGTGDSYEQYF.

This clonotype has at least ten counts. The V and J genes are TRBV24-1 and TRBJ2-2, with a tentative D call TRBD2 (6 bases). CDR1 and CDR2 (germline): KGHDR, SFDVKD. CDR3 length: 15 residues. Trimming removed 4 bases from V and 7 bases from J, with 15 bases in between. CDR3 amino acids: CATSESGRMVGELFF. The DNA of the CDR3 is TGTGCCACCAGTGAGTCCGGGAGAATGGTCGGGGAGCTGTTTTTT.

In this sample, this clonotype turned up many times. The J gene is TRBJ2-3, the V gene TRBV27; D remains ambiguous. CDR1 MNHEY and CDR2 SMNVEV come from the germline V gene (reference sequence). The CDR3 runs 11 residues. Trimming removed 7 bases from V and 8 bases from J, with 10 bases in between. The CDR3 is CASKTTGTQYF. The CDR3 nucleotides are TGTGCCAGCAAGACCACGGGTACGCAGTATTTT.

The V and J genes are TRBV2 and TRBJ1-5; 7 nucleotides agree with TRBD1. Per the germline V gene, CDR1 is SNHLY and CDR2 is FYNNEI. V lost 6 bases and J lost 2; bases outside the gene matches: 4. The CDR3 runs 14 residues. As DNA, the CDR3 is TGTGCCAGCAGAGCCGGGACAGGCAATCAGCCCCAGCATTTT. Residues: CASRAGTGNQPQHF.

This clonotype was seen at least ten times. This rearrangement joins TRBV28 to TRBJ2-4; D call uncertain. Germline values: CDR1 MDHEN, CDR2 SYDVKM. The CDR3 sequence is 15 residues long. V was cut by 5 bases and J by 3 bases, with 14 bases left in between. CDR3 protein: CASSPPQEIKNIQYF. CDR3 sequence (DNA): TGTGCCAGCAGTCCCCCTCAGGAGATCAAAAACATTCAGTACTTC.

This clonotype was observed many times. The chain couples TRBV7-6 to TRBJ2-3, with 7 positions matching TRBD1. Germline CDR1 is SGHVS and CDR2 is FNYEAQ. Trimming at V came to 4 bases and at J to 2 bases, leaving 6 bases not matched to a gene. The CDR3 consists of 15 residues. The CDR3 DNA reads as TGTGCCAGCAGCTCCCCGACAGGGAACACAGATACGCAGTATTTT. As protein: CASSSPTGNTDTQYF.

This clonotype was detected ten times or more. V and J are TRBV5-6 and TRBJ2-1, with TRBD2 identical over 9 bases. Germline V gene sequence: CDR1 SGHDT, CDR2 YYEEEE. V shed 4 bases, J shed 0 bases, and the junction held 5 bases outside the gene matches. The length of the CDR3 is 16 residues. The CDR3 coding sequence is TGTGCCAGCAGCATACTAGCGGGCCTCTCCTACAATGAGCAGTTCTTC. Protein sequence: CASSILAGLSYNEQFF. The full variable domain, with the rest looked up from reference TRBV5-6 and TRBJ2-1, is DAGVTQSPTHLIKTRGQQVTLRCSPKSGHDTVSWYQQALGQGPQFIFQYYEEEERQRGNFPDRFSGHQFPNYSSELNVNALLLGDSALYLCASSILAGLSYNEQFFGPGTRLTVL.

This clonotype was counted only a few times. This rearrangement joins TRBV19 to TRBJ1-5; D is uncertain. The germline V gene has CDR1 LNHDA and CDR2 SQIVND (reference sequence). The CDR3 is 13 residues long. Trimming left V 9 bases short and J 2 bases short, with 11 bases between. CDR3 DNA sequence: TGTGCCAGATGGACGGACTGCAATCAGCCCCAGCATTTT. Translating it yields CARWTDCNQPQHF.

In this sample, this clonotype turned up many times. The chain is built from TRBV3-1 and TRBJ2-7; unclear D gene. V gave up 3 bases and J gave up 6 bases, with 6 bases separating them. CDR3 length: 11 amino acids. CDR1 is LGHDT and CDR2 is YNNKEL in the germline V gene (reference sequence). The chain's CDR3 is CASSQGPEQYF. In DNA form, the CDR3 reads TGTGCCAGCAGCCAGGGTCCCGAGCAGTACTTC.

This clonotype showed up just a few times. The chain combines TRBV20-1 with TRBJ2-6; D unresolved. The V gene lost 5 bases and the J gene lost 3 bases, with 2 bases spanning the gap. Germline lookup yields CDR1 DFQATT and CDR2 SNEGSKA (reference sequence). This CDR3 has 11 amino acids. CDR3 protein: CSADGANVLTF. The CDR3 DNA is TGCAGTGCTGATGGGGCCAACGTCCTGACTTTC.

In this sample, this clonotype turned up a few times. The chain couples TRBV6-1 to TRBJ2-7; possible D gene TRBD1, 5 bases. Germline lookup yields CDR1 MNHNS and CDR2 SASEGT. Trimming shortened V by 2 bases and J by 4 bases, and 18 bases separated the two germline ends. The CDR3 length is 16 residues. The CDR3 sequence: CASSERVGDRRYEQYF. DNA for the CDR3: TGTGCCAGCAGTGAACGGGTAGGAGACAGAAGATACGAGCAGTACTTC.